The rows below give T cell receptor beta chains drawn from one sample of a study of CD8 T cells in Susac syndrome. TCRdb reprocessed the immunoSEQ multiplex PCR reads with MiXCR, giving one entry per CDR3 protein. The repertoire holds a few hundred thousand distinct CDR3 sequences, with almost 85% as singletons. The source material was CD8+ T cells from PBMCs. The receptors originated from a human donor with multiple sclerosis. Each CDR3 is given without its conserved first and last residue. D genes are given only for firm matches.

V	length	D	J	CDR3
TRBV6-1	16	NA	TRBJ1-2	ASSPILPREGVGYGYT
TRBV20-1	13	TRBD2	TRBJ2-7	SARAYKLAINEQY
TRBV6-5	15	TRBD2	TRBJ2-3	ASSYSSGGSSTDTQY
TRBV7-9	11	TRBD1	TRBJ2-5	ASSFDREETQY
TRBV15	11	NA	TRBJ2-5	ATSSRDRENLN
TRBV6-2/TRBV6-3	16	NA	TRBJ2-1	ASNTTGRGSGRYNEQF
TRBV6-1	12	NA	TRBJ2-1	ASYPGPVYNEQF
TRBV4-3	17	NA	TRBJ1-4	ASSQDVVGTSPTNEKLF
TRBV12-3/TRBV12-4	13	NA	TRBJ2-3	ASSPPGRILDTQY
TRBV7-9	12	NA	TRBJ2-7	ASSPQGHSYEQY
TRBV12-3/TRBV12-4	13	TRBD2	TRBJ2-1	ASSLGTSGSDEQF
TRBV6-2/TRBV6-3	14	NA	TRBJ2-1	ASSYSKGERANEQF
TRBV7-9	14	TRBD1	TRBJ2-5	ASSLVGGQGKETQY
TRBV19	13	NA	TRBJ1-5	ASSIWGGSNQPQH
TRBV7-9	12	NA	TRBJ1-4	ASRWSGTNEKLF
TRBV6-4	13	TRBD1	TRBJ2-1	ASSPRDSSYNEQF
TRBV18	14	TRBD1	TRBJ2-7	ASSPPGDRRYYEQY
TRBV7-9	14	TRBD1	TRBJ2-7	ASSVSGTGAYYEQY
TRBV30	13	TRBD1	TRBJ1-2	AWSGRDREAYGYT
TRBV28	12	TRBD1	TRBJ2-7	ASCRQGDIYEQY
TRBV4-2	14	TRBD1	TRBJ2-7	ASSQEIPGGAYEQY
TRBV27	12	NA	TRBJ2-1	ASSLLESRNEQF
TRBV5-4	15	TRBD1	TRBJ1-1	ASSMQGQGPRGTEAF
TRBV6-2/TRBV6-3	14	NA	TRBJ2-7	ASSPRHATLIYEQY
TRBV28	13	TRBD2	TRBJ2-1	ASSFRRESYNEQF
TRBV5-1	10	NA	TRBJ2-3	ATSGITDTQY
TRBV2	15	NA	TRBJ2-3	ASSEAGVGTFTDTQY
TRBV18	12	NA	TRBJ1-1	ASSPGSLYTEAF
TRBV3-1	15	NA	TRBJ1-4	ASSQDPYRAGNEKLF
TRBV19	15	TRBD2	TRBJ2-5	ASSSRTSGIVQETQY
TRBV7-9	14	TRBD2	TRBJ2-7	ASSLKAGGSLYEQY
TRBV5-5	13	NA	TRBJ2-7	ASSLYSGATYEQY
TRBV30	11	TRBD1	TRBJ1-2	AWSEGTGYGYT
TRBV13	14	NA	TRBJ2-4	ASSFDALAAKNIQY
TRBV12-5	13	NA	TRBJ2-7	ASGLGYGGDYEQY
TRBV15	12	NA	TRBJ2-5	ATSRERGSETQY
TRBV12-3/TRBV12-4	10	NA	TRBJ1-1	ASSQGATEAF
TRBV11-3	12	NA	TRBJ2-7	ASSPRLYAVEQY
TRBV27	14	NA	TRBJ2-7	ASTSGKAGSSYEQY
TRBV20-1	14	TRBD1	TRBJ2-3	SARATGTGITDTQY
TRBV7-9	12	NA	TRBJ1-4	ASSLRSTNEKLF
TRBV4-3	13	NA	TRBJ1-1	ASSRAGGANTEAF
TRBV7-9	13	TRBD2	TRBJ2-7	ASSLVLAGTYEQY
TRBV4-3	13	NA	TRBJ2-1	ASSQSTISYNEQF
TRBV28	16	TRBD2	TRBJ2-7	ASSSPHSGTSGPYEQY
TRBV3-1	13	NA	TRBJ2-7	ASSQDETRPYEQY
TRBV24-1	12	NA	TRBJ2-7	ATSEAGASYEQY
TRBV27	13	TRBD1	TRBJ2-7	ASSSRQGTSYEQY
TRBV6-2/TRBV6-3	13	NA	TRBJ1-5	ASSYSLFSNQPQH
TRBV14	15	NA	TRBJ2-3	ASSSRGIATPTDTQY